Following are 8 T cell receptor beta chains from one sample sequenced in a study of blood T cell repertoires in COVID-19. Profiled with immunoSEQ multiplex PCR; TCRdb holds only in-frame clones, not every one. The sample gives around 140,000 clones, less than 80% of which show up once; around 4.2% is in the top ten. The specimen sequenced was peripheral blood. Receptors originate from a woman of 80 years or more with active or convalescent COVID-19.

This clone was seen just once. The chain has TRBV7-9 and TRBJ2-7, with D perhaps TRBD2 (5 bases). Trimming removed 4 bases from V and 3 bases from J, with 13 bases in between. CDR1 and CDR2 from the germline V gene are SEHNR and FQNEAQ (reference sequence). This CDR3 is 14 amino acids long. CDR3 residues: CASSSTSEGYEQYF. CDR3 coding DNA: TGTGCCAGCAGCTCTACGTCCGAGGGCTACGAGCAGTACTTC.

The chain employs TRBV7-9 and TRBJ1-2, with 7 bases identical to TRBD1. Germline CDR1 SEHNR, CDR2 FQNEAQ (reference sequence). J lost 10 bases, V lost 2 bases, and 7 bases had no gene match. This CDR3 region has 13 residues. The CDR3 loop reads CASSLPQGSVYTF. The CDR3 region has the DNA TGTGCCAGCAGCTTACCACAGGGGTCCGTCTACACCTTC. Full variable domain (missing parts from reference TRBV7-9 and TRBJ1-2): DTGVSQNPRHKITKRGQNVTFRCDPISEHNRLYWYRQTLGQGPEFLTYFQNEAQLEKSRLLSDRFSAERPKGSFSTLEIQRTEQGDSAMYLCASSLPQGSVYTFGSGTRLTVV.

This rearrangement joins TRBV6-5 to TRBJ1-1, with TRBD1 identical over 9 bases. The germline V gene has CDR1 MNHEY and CDR2 SVGAGI. V gave up 6 bases and J gave up 8 bases; unmatched junction bases: 10. CDR3 length: 14 amino acids. The CDR3 bases are TGTGCCAGCAGGAAGGGACAGGGCGGAGGAGAAGCTTTCTTT. Translated: CASRKGQGGGEAFF.

This sequence joins TRBV7-9 and TRBJ2-7; a weak D match, TRBD1 (6 bases). This CDR3 is 15 amino acids long. The V gene lost 5 bases and the J gene lost 4 bases, with 18 bases spanning the gap. CDR1 SEHNR and CDR2 FQNEAQ come from the germline V gene (reference sequence). This CDR3 reads CASSPTSGVRYEQYF. Written as DNA, the CDR3 is TGTGCCAGCAGCCCCACATCAGGGGTCCGATACGAGCAGTACTTC. Full variable domain (rest looked up from reference TRBV7-9 and TRBJ2-7): DTGVSQNPRHKITKRGQNVTFRCDPISEHNRLYWYRQTLGQGPEFLTYFQNEAQLEKSRLLSDRFSAERPKGSFSTLEIQRTEQGDSAMYLCASSPTSGVRYEQYFGPGTRLTVT.

The rearrangement joins TRBV5-4 to TRBJ2-1; 10 positions match TRBD2. Trimming cost V 0 bases and J 9 bases; bases outside gene matches: 9. This CDR3 has 16 residues. Germline lookup yields CDR1 SGHNT and CDR2 YYREEE (reference sequence). For the CDR3, the DNA is TGTGCCAGCAGCTTGGGATCACCTAGACTAGCGGGTGAGCAGTTCTTC. Amino acid sequence: CASSLGSPRLAGEQFF.

Comment on this clone: This sequence is one base from a far larger clone and is likely a read error. J is TRBJ1-5 and V is TRBV7-9; 7 nucleotides align to TRBD1. CDR1 is SEHNR, CDR2 FQNEAQ, per germline (reference sequence). The J segment lost 2 bases and the V segment lost 5 bases, leaving 0 bases of the junction unmatched. CDR3 size: 13 residues. The CDR3 nucleotides are TGTGCCAGCAGCGGACAGGGCAATCAGCCCCAGCATTTT. Translation gives CASSGQGNQPQHF.

This clone has only one observation. The chain is built from TRBV7-9 and TRBJ1-4, with 8 positions matching TRBD1. The V gene end was trimmed by 3 bases and the J gene end by 8 bases; junction bases not matched to a gene: 8. This CDR3 has 15 amino acids. The germline V gene encodes CDR1 SEHNR and CDR2 FQNEAQ (reference sequence). CDR3 protein: CASSFFQGAGEKLFF. In DNA form, the CDR3 reads TGTGCCAGCAGCTTCTTCCAGGGGGCAGGGGAAAAACTGTTTTTT.

This clone came up a few times. One end of the junction varies from germline; a read error may be responsible. This chain connects TRBV19 to TRBJ2-3; 9 nucleotides agree with TRBD1. The CDR3 is 12 amino acids. Germline CDR1 is LNHDA and CDR2 is SQIVND (reference sequence). The CDR3 bases are TGTGCCAGTAGTCGCACAGGGGGCGTATTACATTTT. Amino acid sequence: CASSRTGGVLHF.